These 20 T cell receptor beta chains came from one sample sequenced in a study of T cell responses to AZD1222 COVID-19 vaccine. The repertoire was sequenced with immunoSEQ multiplex PCR; TCRdb's copy has only in-frame clones and lacks some. Among 150,000 or so clones, around 90% were seen once, and the ten largest hold approximately 1.5%. Sequenced here: peripheral blood, sampled on day 0 of AZD1222 vaccination. These receptors originate from an adult in good health.

This clone was picked up one time. The V and J genes are TRBV10-3 and TRBJ1-2; 7 nucleotides align to TRBD1. CDR1 and CDR2 from the germline V gene are ENHRY and SYGVKD. This CDR3 has 19 amino acids. V lost 3 bases to trimming and J lost 1 base; unmatched junction nucleotides: 17. The CDR3 loop reads CAISDLQPGQRYYNYGYTF. The CDR3 region has the DNA TGTGCCATCAGTGACCTCCAGCCGGGACAGCGATATTATAACTATGGCTACACCTTC.

This chain links TRBV6-6 with TRBJ2-1; D is unresolved. Looked up from germline, CDR1 is MNHNY and CDR2 is SVGAGI (reference sequence). Trimming removed 4 bases at V and 7 bases at J, with 17 bases between. This CDR3 region has 15 residues. The CDR3 here is CASSSADPGNNEQFF. The CDR3 DNA reads TGTGCCAGCAGTTCCGCAGACCCCGGCAATAATGAGCAGTTCTTC.

The chain joins TRBV27 to TRBJ2-1; 12 bases line up with TRBD2. V lost 5 bases, J lost 2 bases, and 7 bases stayed unmatched. Germline-derived CDR1 and CDR2 are MNHEY and SMNVEV (reference sequence). The CDR3 loop spans 17 amino acids. The CDR3 reads CASSPGLAGNPYNEQFF. The DNA for the CDR3 is TGTGCCAGCAGTCCAGGACTAGCGGGAAACCCCTACAATGAGCAGTTCTTC.

The chain links TRBV28 to TRBJ2-3; TRBD1 or TRBD2 may be the D gene (7 bases each). CDR1 is MDHEN and CDR2 is SYDVKM in the germline V gene. The CDR3 has 13 residues. The CDR3 region is CAGRAGGEDTQYF. In nucleotides, the CDR3 is TGTGCGGGACGGGCAGGGGGGGAGGATACGCAGTATTTT.

J is TRBJ2-1 and V is TRBV29-1; D remains unclear. The CDR3 runs 12 residues. The ends were cut back, 4 bases at V and 1 base at J, with 5 bases in the middle. The germline V gene encodes CDR1 SQVTM and CDR2 ANQGSEA. CDR3 sequence (DNA): TGCAGCGTTGTGGAGTCCTACAATGAGCAGTTCTTC. Residues: CSVVESYNEQFF.

The rearrangement joins TRBV11-2 to TRBJ1-2; TRBD1 might be the D (5 bases). Per germline, CDR1 SGHAT and CDR2 FQNNGV. The CDR3 runs to 15 residues. Trimming removed 1 base from V and 1 base from J, with 10 bases in between. In DNA form, the CDR3 reads TGTGCCAGCAGCTTAGGTGACAGCGATAACTATGGCTACACCTTC. This translates into CASSLGDSDNYGYTF.

As DNA, the CDR3 is TGTGCCAGCAGTTATGAGGGGTGGCAGCCCCAGCATTTT. Translating it yields CASSYEGWQPQHF. The J gene is TRBJ1-5, the V gene TRBV6-2 or TRBV6-3; TRBD1 is a possible D gene (5 bases). Deletions cut 3 bases from V and 7 bases from J, with 10 bases between. The CDR3 spans 13 residues. CDR1 is MNHEY and CDR2 is SVGEGT in the germline V gene.

The chain recombines TRBV2 with TRBJ1-1; 10 positions match TRBD1. With V trimmed by 6 bases and J by 5 bases, 3 bases remained unmatched. From germline, CDR1 is SNHLY and CDR2 FYNNEI. The CDR3 length is 13 residues. CDR3 protein: CASSRQGATEAFF. The DNA for the CDR3 is TGTGCCAGCAGCAGACAGGGGGCTACTGAAGCTTTCTTT.

The V call is TRBV2, the J call TRBJ2-1; TRBD2 agrees at 8 bases. This CDR3 spans 17 amino acids. Trimming took 3 bases from V and 10 from J; bases not matched to a gene: 17. Per germline, CDR1 SNHLY and CDR2 FYNNEI. DNA of the CDR3: TGTGCCAGCAGTGACCCGCCTTGGACTAGCCGAACTAGGGAGCAGTTCTTC. Protein product: CASSDPPWTSRTREQFF.

The chain couples TRBV30 to TRBJ1-3, with 7 nucleotides matching TRBD1. The trim removed 5 bases at V and 0 bases at J, leaving 7 bases unmatched. The length of the CDR3 is 15 residues. Germline CDR1 is GTSNPN and CDR2 is SVGIG (reference sequence). CDR3 loop: CAWGLTGSSGNTIYF. CDR3 bases: TGTGCCTGGGGACTGACAGGGAGCTCTGGAAACACCATATATTTT.

This chain joins TRBV4-2 and TRBJ2-7, with D unclear. The CDR3 extends over 14 amino acids. The germline gives CDR1 LGHNA, CDR2 YNFKEQ. V lost 0 bases and J lost 0, with 6 bases in between. The CDR3 coding sequence is TGTGCCAGCAGCCAAGAACCCCTCTCCTACGAGCAGTACTTC. Residues: CASSQEPLSYEQYF.

The rearrangement uses TRBV9 and TRBJ2-4; D ambiguous. The CDR3 contains 15 residues. Germline V gene lookup returns CDR1 SGDLS and CDR2 YYNGEE. Trimming took 0 bases from V and 7 from J, leaving 14 bases between them. The CDR3 sequence: CASSVEGSVRNIQYF. In nucleotides, the CDR3 is TGTGCCAGCAGCGTAGAGGGTAGTGTGAGGAACATTCAGTACTTC.

J is TRBJ2-7 and V is TRBV7-9; TRBD2 matches at 16 bases. V lost 4 bases and J lost 6; bases outside the gene matches: 9. The CDR3 has 17 amino acids. CDR1 and CDR2 from the germline V gene are SEHNR and FQNEAQ (reference sequence). The CDR3 is CASSSGTSGRVVVEQYF. CDR3 DNA: TGTGCCAGCAGCTCAGGGACTAGCGGGAGGGTGGTTGTCGAGCAGTACTTC.

The V and J genes are TRBV5-1 and TRBJ2-1; 8 positions match TRBD2. This CDR3 contains 16 residues. CDR1 is SGHRS, CDR2 YFSETQ, per germline. The V and J ends lost 0 bases and 3 bases, in that order; junction bases with no gene match: 5. The CDR3 region has the DNA TGCGCCAGCAGCTTGGCTCTAGCGGGCAACTACAATGAGCAGTTCTTC. It yields the protein CASSLALAGNYNEQFF.

This chain joins TRBV7-2 and TRBJ1-5; D call uncertain. Germline CDR1 and CDR2: SGHTA and FQGNSA. The CDR3 contains 14 residues. Trimming took 1 base from V and 0 from J, leaving 4 bases between them. CDR3 protein: CASSLVNSNQPQHF. DNA of the CDR3: TGTGCCAGCAGCTTAGTAAATAGCAATCAGCCCCAGCATTTT.

The CDR3 DNA reads TGTGCCAGCAGCTTGCCCGGGGAGTCAGATACGCAGTATTTT. It is translated as CASSLPGESDTQYF. The gene calls are TRBV7-2 and TRBJ2-3; D may be TRBD2 (5 bases). The length of the CDR3 is 14 residues. The V end was cut by 3 bases, the J end by 4 bases, with 11 bases between. Germline lookup yields CDR1 SGHTA and CDR2 FQGNSA.

Here the CDR3 DNA reads TGTGCCAGCAGCCCCGCGGGGGGAGATACGCAGTATTTT. As protein: CASSPAGGDTQYF. V gene TRBV12-3 or TRBV12-4 combines with J gene TRBJ2-3; 8 bases map to TRBD2. After removal of 6 bases from V and 5 bases from J, the junction contained 4 bases not matched to a gene. The CDR3 is 13 amino acids.

The rearrangement joins TRBV6-4 to TRBJ2-1, with D tentatively TRBD1 or TRBD2 (5 bases each). Germline CDR1 and CDR2: MRHNA and SNTAGT. The CDR3 runs to 13 residues. Trimming took off 6 bases at V and 9 bases at J, with 15 bases between the two ends. CDR3 amino acids: CASRDGEGREQFF. In DNA, the CDR3 is TGTGCCAGCAGGGATGGTGAGGGGCGTGAGCAGTTCTTC.

V is TRBV5-4 and J is TRBJ2-3; a possible D gene is TRBD2 (5 bases). The ends were cut back, 0 bases at V and 6 bases at J, with 11 bases in the middle. Germline-derived CDR1 and CDR2 are SGHNT and YYREEE (reference sequence). The CDR3 spans 14 residues. CDR3 region: CASSLVSGMDTQYF. Written as DNA, the CDR3 is TGTGCCAGCAGCTTGGTGTCCGGGATGGATACGCAGTATTTT.

The rearrangement links TRBV6-5 to TRBJ1-1; TRBD1 is a possible D gene (5 bases). Trimming cost V 2 bases and J 5 bases, with 12 bases left between them. The V gene's germline CDR1 is MNHEY and CDR2 SVGAGI. The CDR3 runs to 14 residues. CDR3 loop: CASSYGGIRTEAFF. DNA for the CDR3: TGTGCCAGCAGTTACGGGGGGATTCGGACTGAAGCTTTCTTT.